Below, 30 T cell receptor beta chains from the same sample are listed, as sequenced in a study of T cell changes during pregnancy in multiple sclerosis. The method was immunoSEQ multiplex PCR; TCRdb's version includes in-frame clones alone and lacks a portion of them. Here the sample spans tens of thousands of clones, over 80% being singletons. This sample comprised CD4+ T cells from peripheral blood mononuclear cells, obtained in the third trimester of pregnancy. These receptors were taken from a female donor with multiple sclerosis, enrolled in a pregnancy study.

The rearrangement joins TRBV27 to TRBJ2-2, with TRBD1 identical over 10 bases. Per the germline V gene, CDR1 is MNHEY and CDR2 is SMNVEV (reference sequence). Germline trimming cut 9 bases from V and 2 bases from J; bases unmatched to any gene: 3. The CDR3 extends over 14 amino acids. The CDR3 here is CASRDRGNTGELFF. CDR3 coding DNA: TGTGCCAGTAGGGACAGGGGTAACACCGGGGAGCTGTTTTTT.

The rearrangement joins TRBV7-2 to TRBJ2-3; maybe TRBD1 (6 bases). Germline CDR1 and CDR2: SGHTA and FQGNSA. The CDR3 extends over 17 amino acids. Deletions cut 4 bases from V and 3 bases from J, with 20 bases between. The CDR3 DNA follows: TGTGCCAGCAGCTCCACTCTTCCAGGGGCGCAGACAGATACGCAGTATTTT. Translation: CASSSTLPGAQTDTQYF.

This clone was detected only once. This sequence joins TRBV5-5 and TRBJ2-7; 8 bases align to TRBD1. Germline V gene data show CDR1 as SGHKS and CDR2 as YYEKEE (reference sequence). V lost 4 bases to trimming and J lost 5 bases; unmatched junction nucleotides: 11. This CDR3 is built from 15 residues. The CDR3, as DNA: TGTGCCAGCAGCGCTGCCGGGACAGGAGTTGACGAGCAGTACTTC. It encodes CASSAAGTGVDEQYF.

J is TRBJ2-6 and V is TRBV19, with D possibly matching TRBD2 (5 bases). CDR1 LNHDA and CDR2 SQIVND come from the germline V gene (reference sequence). The CDR3 spans 18 residues. The V and J ends lost 3 bases and 0 bases respectively, with 15 bases between them. The CDR3 protein is CASSITRPGFSGANVLTF. CDR3 DNA sequence: TGTGCCAGTAGTATTACGCGACCGGGGTTCTCTGGGGCCAACGTCCTGACTTTC.

The rearrangement uses TRBV27 and TRBJ2-7; 8 bases line up with TRBD2. CDR1 and CDR2 from the germline V gene are MNHEY and SMNVEV (reference sequence). CDR3 length: 16 amino acids. The V and J ends lost 0 bases and 6 bases, in that order; junction bases with no gene match: 10. The CDR3 here is CASSLSGRAGVFEQYF. CDR3 coding DNA: TGTGCCAGCAGTTTATCGGGGCGAGCGGGAGTATTCGAGCAGTACTTC.

This chain links TRBV5-1 with TRBJ2-3, with D tentatively TRBD2 (6 bases). Germline values: CDR1 SGHRS, CDR2 YFSETQ. There are 16 residues in the CDR3. The V end was cut by 0 bases, the J end by 1 base, with 12 bases between. CDR3 DNA: TGCGCCAGCAGCTTGGCCTTGGGCGGGGGCACAGATACGCAGTATTTT. Protein: CASSLALGGGTDTQYF.

This clone has only one observation. This chain's CDR3 is CASRPTGTSITNEKLFF. The CDR3 DNA is TGCGCCAGCAGGCCTACCGGGACATCCATAACTAATGAAAAACTGTTTTTT. The rearrangement links TRBV5-1 to TRBJ1-4; tentative D call: TRBD1 (6 bases). This CDR3 has 17 residues. Germline V gene data show CDR1 as SGHRS and CDR2 as YFSETQ. The V end was cut by 5 bases, the J end by 1 base, with 18 bases between.

This clone was picked up one time. V usage is TRBV6-4 and J usage is TRBJ2-5, with 9 bases identical to TRBD2. The CDR3 contains 19 residues. The germline V gene has CDR1 MRHNA and CDR2 SNTAGT. Germline trimming cut 7 bases from V and 9 bases from J; bases unmatched to any gene: 27. The CDR3 DNA follows: TGTGCCAGCACCCCGGCGAGGGCTAGCGGGAAGTCGGGGGTAATGGCCCAGTACTTC. It is translated as CASTPARASGKSGVMAQYF.

The CDR3 sequence: CASSAGTSSYEQFF. CDR3 in DNA: TGTGCCAGCAGCGCCGGGACTAGCAGTTATGAGCAGTTCTTC. The chain employs TRBV9 and TRBJ2-1; 9 bases match TRBD2. The length of the CDR3 is 14 residues. V lost 3 bases and J lost 8; bases outside the gene matches: 6. Germline-derived CDR1 and CDR2 are SGDLS and YYNGEE.

The chain links TRBV29-1 to TRBJ2-7; D is undetermined. Trimming cost V 5 bases and J 6 bases, with 29 bases left between them. The CDR3 loop spans 17 amino acids. CDR1 is SQVTM, CDR2 ANQGSEA, per germline. The CDR3 DNA reads TGCAGCGTTATTCCCCCGGTCCTGCCCTCCGATGCTGGCGAGCAGTACTTC. Its protein product is CSVIPPVLPSDAGEQYF.

The chain employs TRBV28 and TRBJ2-4; D may be TRBD1 (5 bases). The length of the CDR3 is 15 residues. Trimming took off 10 bases at V and 0 bases at J, with 16 bases between the two ends. Germline V CDR1 and CDR2: MDHEN, SYDVKM. CDR3 loop: CATHGQGEAKNIQYF. The DNA of the CDR3 is TGTGCCACCCACGGGCAAGGGGAAGCCAAAAACATTCAGTACTTC.

The J gene is TRBJ2-7, the V gene TRBV18; 10 bases agree with TRBD2. J gave up 4 bases and V 3 bases, and 9 bases lay outside the gene matches. The germline gives CDR1 KGHSH, CDR2 LQKENI. The CDR3 runs 16 residues. Written as DNA, the CDR3 is TGTGCCAGCTCACCCTACGGAGCGGGAGGGGGGTACGAGCAGTACTTC. Translating gives CASSPYGAGGGYEQYF.

The genes are TRBV7-3 and TRBJ2-1; no firm D call. Germline V CDR1 and CDR2: SGHTA, FQGTGA. This CDR3 spans 15 amino acids. Trimming pared 5 bases from V and 0 bases from J, leaving 11 bases between. CDR3 protein: CASSRDKSSYNEQFF. The CDR3 DNA is TGTGCCAGCAGCCGCGACAAGAGCTCCTACAATGAGCAGTTCTTC.

This sequence joins TRBV5-4 and TRBJ2-1, with 11 nucleotides matching TRBD1. Germline V gene data show CDR1 as SGHNT and CDR2 as YYREEE (reference sequence). V trimming: 3 bases; J trimming: 9 bases; junction bases outside the gene matches: 5. The CDR3 has 14 amino acids. The DNA of the CDR3 is TGTGCCAGCAGCTCCGGACAGGGGGCGAGTGAGCAGTTCTTC. Translated, it gives CASSSGQGASEQFF.

The chain has TRBV28 and TRBJ2-1; possibly TRBD2 for D (6 bases). Germline V gene lookup returns CDR1 MDHEN and CDR2 SYDVKM. CDR3 size: 14 residues. Trimming pared 3 bases from V and 7 bases from J, leaving 13 bases between. CDR3 loop: CASSFSGVRNEQFF. The CDR3 region has the DNA TGTGCCAGCAGTTTCTCGGGGGTGAGGAATGAGCAGTTCTTC. The full variable domain, rest sourced from reference TRBV28 and TRBJ2-1, is DVKVTQSSRYLVKRTGEKVFLECVQDMDHENMFWYRQDPGLGLRLIYFSYDVKMKEKGDIPEGYSVSREKKERFSLILESASTNQTSMYLCASSFSGVRNEQFFGPGTRLTVL.

The chain employs TRBV5-8 and TRBJ2-5; possible D gene TRBD1, 6 bases. The germline V gene encodes CDR1 SGHTS and CDR2 YDEGEE. The V gene lost 4 bases and the J gene lost 2 bases, with 15 bases spanning the gap. The CDR3 has 15 amino acids. The CDR3: CASSPGQSRQETQYF. The CDR3, as DNA: TGTGCCAGCAGCCCCGGACAGAGTCGACAAGAGACCCAGTACTTC.

This clone was counted only a few times. J is TRBJ2-7 and V is TRBV9, with a possible D match to TRBD2 (5 bases). Germline values: CDR1 SGDLS, CDR2 YYNGEE. The CDR3 is 14 amino acids. Between the trimmed V and J ends, which lost 0 bases and 0 bases, there was a span of 7 bases. For the CDR3, the DNA is TGTGCCAGCAGCGTAGAAGGGAGCTCCTACGAGCAGTACTTC. Translating gives CASSVEGSSYEQYF.

In this sample, this clone turned up once. The chain has TRBV18 and TRBJ2-7; TRBD2 aligns across 11 bases. Germline CDR1 is KGHSH and CDR2 is LQKENI. Trimming removed 1 base from V and 5 bases from J; junction bases left unmatched: 4. The CDR3 spans 15 residues. The CDR3 loop reads CASSPRGLAEHEQYF. The CDR3 DNA sequence: TGTGCCAGCTCACCACGGGGACTAGCGGAACACGAGCAGTACTTC.

The chain employs TRBV4-2 and TRBJ2-1; D is unclear. V lost 0 bases to trimming and J lost 7 bases, with 16 bases between them. Germline V gene sequence: CDR1 LGHNA, CDR2 YNFKEQ. The CDR3 runs to 16 residues. CDR3 amino acids: CASSQDPNGYKNEQFF. The CDR3 nucleotides read TGTGCCAGCAGCCAAGACCCCAACGGGTACAAGAATGAGCAGTTCTTC.

V gene TRBV7-2 combines with J gene TRBJ2-1; 10 nucleotides line up with TRBD2. This CDR3 region has 16 residues. Trimming took 1 base from V and 9 from J; bases not matched to a gene: 9. From germline, CDR1 is SGHTA and CDR2 FQGNSA. In nucleotides, the CDR3 is TGTGCCAGCAGCTTAGAGAGCGGGAGGGGTCGGAGTGAGCAGTTCTTC. This codes for CASSLESGRGRSEQFF.

This chain links TRBV10-3 with TRBJ1-1; 9 nucleotides align to TRBD1. Germline V gene sequence: CDR1 ENHRY, CDR2 SYGVKD. The CDR3 is 15 residues long. V gave up 5 bases and J gave up 5 bases; unmatched junction bases: 9. This CDR3 reads CAISRLTGGKTEAFF. In DNA form, the CDR3 reads TGTGCCATCAGTCGACTGACAGGGGGTAAGACTGAAGCTTTCTTT.

The chain uses TRBV6-6 and TRBJ2-7, with D uncertain. V lost 4 bases and J lost 0, with 7 bases in between. The CDR3 sequence is 13 residues long. Germline values: CDR1 MNHNY, CDR2 SVGAGI (reference sequence). The CDR3 spells CASSSSVSYEQYF. The CDR3 region has the DNA TGTGCCAGCAGTTCGTCAGTCTCCTACGAGCAGTACTTC.

This clone was counted between two and nine times. V gene TRBV19 combines with J gene TRBJ1-2; D is possibly TRBD1 (5 bases). Trimming took 7 bases from V and 10 from J, leaving 16 bases between them. This CDR3 has 12 amino acids. Germline values: CDR1 LNHDA, CDR2 SQIVND (reference sequence). This CDR3 is CASTSILRDYTF. The CDR3 DNA sequence: TGTGCCAGTACCTCCATCCTCAGGGACTACACCTTC.

CDR3 DNA sequence: TGCGCCAGCAGCTCGGACACTCTAGCGGGAGTAGATACGCAGTATTTT. It encodes CASSSDTLAGVDTQYF. The chain combines TRBV5-1 with TRBJ2-3; 10 bases align to TRBD2. This CDR3 region has 16 residues. J was trimmed by 5 bases and V by 3 bases; bases with no gene match: 9. Germline V gene lookup returns CDR1 SGHRS and CDR2 YFSETQ.

CDR3 nucleotide sequence: TGTGCCTGGAGTGTACTGGAGGGTAGGTCTGAAGCTTTCTTT. This gives the protein CAWSVLEGRSEAFF. This chain links TRBV30 with TRBJ1-1; D gene uncertain. V was clipped by 0 bases and J by 6 bases, with 14 bases between them. CDR3 length equals 14 residues. Per germline, CDR1 GTSNPN and CDR2 SVGIG (reference sequence). Complete variable domain (other parts from reference TRBV30 and TRBJ1-1): SQTIHQWPATLVQPVGSPLSLECTVEGTSNPNLYWYRQAAGRGLQLLFYSVGIGQISSEVPQNLSASRPQDRQFILSSKKLLLSDSGFYLCAWSVLEGRSEAFFGQGTRLTVV.

This clone was seen once. V is TRBV5-6 and J is TRBJ1-4; 7 nucleotides align to TRBD1. The length of the CDR3 is 15 residues. The germline V gene encodes CDR1 SGHDT and CDR2 YYEEEE. V shed 0 bases, J shed 5 bases, and the junction held 4 bases outside the gene matches. CDR3 in amino acids: CASSLVGRGNEKLFF. The CDR3 coding sequence is TGTGCCAGCAGCTTGGTGGGCAGGGGGAATGAAAAACTGTTTTTT.

The V gene is TRBV28, the J gene TRBJ1-2, with a possible D match to TRBD1 (6 bases). Germline lookup yields CDR1 MDHEN and CDR2 SYDVKM. The V and J ends lost 0 bases and 8 bases respectively, with 16 bases between them. The CDR3 is 15 residues long. The CDR3 DNA sequence: TGTGCCAGCAGTTTATGGGGCCCAAAAGGGGGAGGCTACACCTTC. Its translation: CASSLWGPKGGGYTF.

The chain is built from TRBV6-1 and TRBJ2-2, with D possibly matching TRBD2 (5 bases). V lost 0 bases and J 6 bases, leaving 8 bases between the germline ends. This CDR3 comprises 14 residues. Germline V lookup: CDR1 MNHNS, CDR2 SASEGT. The CDR3 here is CASSEARESGELFF. Written as DNA, the CDR3 is TGTGCCAGCAGTGAAGCGAGGGAATCCGGGGAGCTGTTTTTT.

The CDR3 protein is CAWRAPGTGDAGHYGYTF. CDR3 nucleotides: TGTGCCTGGAGGGCCCCCGGGACAGGGGATGCGGGCCACTATGGCTACACCTTC. This chain joins TRBV30 and TRBJ1-2; 10 bases are a match to TRBD1. With V trimmed by 3 bases and J by 3 bases, 16 bases remained unmatched. The V gene's germline CDR1 is GTSNPN and CDR2 SVGIG (reference sequence). The length of the CDR3 is 18 residues.

The rearrangement uses TRBV7-2 and TRBJ1-4; weak D call: TRBD1 (5 bases). This CDR3 contains 14 residues. The germline V gene has CDR1 SGHTA and CDR2 FQGNSA. V dropped 4 bases and J dropped 7 bases, with 13 bases sitting between them. CDR3 nucleotide sequence: TGTGCCAGCAGCTCCGGAGTGGGGGGTGAAAAACTGTTTTTT. It translates to CASSSGVGGEKLFF.